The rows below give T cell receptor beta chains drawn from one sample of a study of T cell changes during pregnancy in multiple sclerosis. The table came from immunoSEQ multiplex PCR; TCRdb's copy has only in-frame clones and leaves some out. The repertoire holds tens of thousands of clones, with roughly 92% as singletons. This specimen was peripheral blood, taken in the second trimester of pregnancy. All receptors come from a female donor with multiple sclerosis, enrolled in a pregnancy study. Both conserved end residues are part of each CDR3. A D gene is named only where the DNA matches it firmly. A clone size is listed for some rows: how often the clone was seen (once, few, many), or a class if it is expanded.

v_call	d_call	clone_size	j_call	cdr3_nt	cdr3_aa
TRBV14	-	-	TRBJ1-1	TGTGCCAGCAGCCAACGGTTGAGTTCTGAAGCTTTCTTT	CASSQRLSSEAFF
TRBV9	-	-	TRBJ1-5	TGTGCCAGCAGCGTCGACGGGACAAGCAATCAGCCCCAGCATTTT	CASSVDGTSNQPQHF
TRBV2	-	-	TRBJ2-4	TGTGCCAGCAGTTTTTCGGAGCAGTCAGAAAACATTCAGTACTTC	CASSFSEQSENIQYF
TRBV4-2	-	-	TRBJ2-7	TGTGCCAGCAGCCAAGAGGTCTCCGTACAGCACGAGCAGTACTTC	CASSQEVSVQHEQYF
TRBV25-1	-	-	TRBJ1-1	TGTGCCAGCAGTGAACGGTCGAGGGGGTCTAGCACTGAAGCTTTCTTT	CASSERSRGSSTEAFF
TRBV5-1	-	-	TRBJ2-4	TGCGCCAGCAGCCTGGCTGGACTAGCCAAAAACATTCAGTACTTC	CASSLAGLAKNIQYF
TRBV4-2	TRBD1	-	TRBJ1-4	TGTGCCAGCAGCCAGGAAGACAGGGGGGGAAATGAAAAACTGTTTTTT	CASSQEDRGGNEKLFF
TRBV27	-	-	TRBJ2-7	TGTGCCAGCAGCCCTGCTTTGGAGCGGTCCTACGAGCAGTACTTC	CASSPALERSYEQYF
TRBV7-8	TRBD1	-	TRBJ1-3	TGTGCCAGCAGCTCAGGACAGGGGGCGCCATCTGGAAACACCATATATTTT	CASSSGQGAPSGNTIYF
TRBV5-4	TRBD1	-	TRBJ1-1	TGTGCCAGCAGCTTGGTCGTGACAGGGGGCCATCGGGGAAGGATGACTGAAGCTTTCTTT	CASSLVVTGGHRGRMTEAFF
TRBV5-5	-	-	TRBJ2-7	TGTGCCAGCAGCCCGGACTATCTCAGATTATACGAGCAGTACTTC	CASSPDYLRLYEQYF
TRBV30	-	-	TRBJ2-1	TGTGCCTGGAGTGCGGGACTTAGTAATGAGCAGTTCTTC	CAWSAGLSNEQFF
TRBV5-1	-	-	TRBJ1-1	TGCGCCAGCAAGAGACCCGGCGGTACTGAAGCTTTCTTT	CASKRPGGTEAFF
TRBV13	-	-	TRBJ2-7	TGTGCCAGCAGTCACCTCTCGGGGAACGACGAGCAGTACTTC	CASSHLSGNDEQYF
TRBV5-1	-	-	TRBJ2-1	TGCGCCAGCAGCTTTAGAGGGAATGGCGAGCAGTTCTTC	CASSFRGNGEQFF
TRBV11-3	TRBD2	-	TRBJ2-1	TGTGCCAGCAGCTTAGTGGGGGTAGCGGGGGCGTTGTCGGATGAGCAGTTCTTC	CASSLVGVAGALSDEQFF
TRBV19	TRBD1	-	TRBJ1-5	TGTGCCAGTACCGGACAGGGTACCGCTCAGCCCCAGCATTTT	CASTGQGTAQPQHF
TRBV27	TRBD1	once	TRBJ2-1	TGTGCCAGCAGTCCTTTCCAGGGACAGGGGAGGCATGAGCAGTTCTTC	CASSPFQGQGRHEQFF
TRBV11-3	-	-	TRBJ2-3	TGTGCCAGCAGCTTAAGTCGGACAGATACGCAGTATTTT	CASSLSRTDTQYF
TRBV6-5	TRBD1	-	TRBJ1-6	TGTGCCAGCAGCCTGGGACAGAATTCACCCCTCCACTTT	CASSLGQNSPLHF
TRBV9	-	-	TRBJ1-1	TGTGCCAGCAGCGCTCAAGAGTCCCTAAACACTGAAGCTTTCTTT	CASSAQESLNTEAFF
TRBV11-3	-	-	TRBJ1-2	TGTGCCAGCAGCCGGGACAACAACTATGGCTACACCTTC	CASSRDNNYGYTF
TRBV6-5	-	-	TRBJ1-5	TGTGCCAGCAGTTTCAGCGTTAATCAGCCCCAGCATTTT	CASSFSVNQPQHF
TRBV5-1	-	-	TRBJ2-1	TGCGCCAGCAGCATGGGACATCTCAATGAGCAGTTCTTC	CASSMGHLNEQFF
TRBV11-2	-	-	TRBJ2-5	TGTGCCAGCAGCTTAGGAGTGCGGGAGACCCAGTACTTC	CASSLGVRETQYF
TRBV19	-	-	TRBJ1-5	TGTGCCAGTAGTATAGCACAGGGTTATGGAAGCAATCAGCCCCAGCATTTT	CASSIAQGYGSNQPQHF
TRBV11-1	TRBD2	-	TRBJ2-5	TGTGCCAGCAGCTCTAGCGGGAGGGTCCAAGAGACCCAGTACTTC	CASSSSGRVQETQYF
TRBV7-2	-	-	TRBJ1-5	TGTGCCAGCAGCTTAGACGGGGGTAGCAATCAGCCCCAGCATTTT	CASSLDGGSNQPQHF
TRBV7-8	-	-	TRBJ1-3	TGTGCCAGCAGACAGGGTTTTGGAAACACCATATATTTT	CASRQGFGNTIYF
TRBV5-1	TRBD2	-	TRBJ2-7	TGCGCCAGCTTCCAGGGAGGGGTATCCTACGAGCAGTACTTC	CASFQGGVSYEQYF
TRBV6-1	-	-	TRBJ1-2	TGTGCCAGCACCCAGACAGGTGCTAACTATGGCTACACCTTC	CASTQTGANYGYTF
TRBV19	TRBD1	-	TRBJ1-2	TGTGCCAGTAGTGGCAGGACAGGTTATGGCTACACCTTC	CASSGRTGYGYTF
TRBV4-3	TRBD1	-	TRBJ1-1	TGCGCCAGCCAGGGGGTTGGCACAGCGAACACTGAAGCTTTCTTT	CASQGVGTANTEAFF
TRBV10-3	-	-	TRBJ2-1	TGTGCCACTGGCGGTCGGGAAAGAGATGAGCAGTTCTTC	CATGGRERDEQFF
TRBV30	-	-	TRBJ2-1	TGTGCCTGGAGCGTAGAGGAGGGCAATGAGCAGTTCTTC	CAWSVEEGNEQFF
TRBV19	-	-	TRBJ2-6	TGTGCCAGTAAGGACATCTCTGGGGCCAACGTCCTGACTTTC	CASKDISGANVLTF
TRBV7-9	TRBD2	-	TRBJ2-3	TGTGCCAGCAGCCTGAGGCGGGGGAGCACAGATACGCAGTATTTT	CASSLRRGSTDTQYF
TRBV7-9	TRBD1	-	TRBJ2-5	TGTGCCAGCAGTACGACAGGGGCCGGCGAGACCCAGTACTTC	CASSTTGAGETQYF
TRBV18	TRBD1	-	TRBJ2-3	TGTGCCAGCTCACTCCAGGACAGGGTACCAGATACGCAGTATTTT	CASSLQDRVPDTQYF
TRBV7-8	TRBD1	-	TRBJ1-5	TGTGCCAGCAGCGCGGGACAGGGGATTAATCAGCCCCAGCATTTT	CASSAGQGINQPQHF
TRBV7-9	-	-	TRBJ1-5	TGTGCCAGCAGCCTCATCGACCGGGATGGGCCCCAGCATTTT	CASSLIDRDGPQHF
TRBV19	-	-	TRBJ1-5	TGTGCCAGTAGTATGGGCACGAATCAGCCCCAGCATTTT	CASSMGTNQPQHF
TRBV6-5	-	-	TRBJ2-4	TGTGCCAGCAAAGGAGGTCAAAACATTCAGTACTTC	CASKGGQNIQYF
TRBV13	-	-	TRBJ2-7	TGTGCCAGCAGCCCAGCCAGGAACTCCTACGAGCAGTACTTC	CASSPARNSYEQYF
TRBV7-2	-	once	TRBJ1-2	TGTGCCAGCAGCCCAGACAACAACTATGGCTACACCTTC	CASSPDNNYGYTF
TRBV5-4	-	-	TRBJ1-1	TGTGCCAGCAGCTGGGGGGGACGGGAGAACACTGAAGCTTTCTTT	CASSWGGRENTEAFF
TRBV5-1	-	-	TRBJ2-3	TGCGCCAGCAGCTCCCCGAGGGCCTTAGATACGCAGTATTTT	CASSSPRALDTQYF
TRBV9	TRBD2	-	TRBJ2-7	TGTGCCAGCAGCGTGGGACTAGCGGGAGGCGAGCAGTACTTC	CASSVGLAGGEQYF
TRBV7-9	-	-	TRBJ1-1	TGTGCCAGCAGCCAGACACAAAGCAACACTGAAGCTTTCTTT	CASSQTQSNTEAFF
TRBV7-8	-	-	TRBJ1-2	TGTGCCAGCAGTTATTCCCCAGTCTTAAACTATGGCTACACCTTC	CASSYSPVLNYGYTF
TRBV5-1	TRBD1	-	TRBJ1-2	TGCGCCAGCAGCTTGGCGGGACAGGGAGGGGGCTATGGCTACACCTTC	CASSLAGQGGGYGYTF
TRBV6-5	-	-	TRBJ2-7	TGTGCCACTCAAACAGGGTCCACCGAGCAGTACTTC	CATQTGSTEQYF
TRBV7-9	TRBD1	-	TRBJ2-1	TGTGCCAGCAGCACCTCCCGACAGGGAAAGAATGAGCAGTTCTTC	CASSTSRQGKNEQFF
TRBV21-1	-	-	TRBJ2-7	TGTGCCAGCAGCAAAGAGGCGGGATACGCTCTGTACGAGCAGTACTTC	CASSKEAGYALYEQYF
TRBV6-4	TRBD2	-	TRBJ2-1	TGTGCCAGCAGTAAGAAGCTAGCGGGGGGATACAATGAGCAGTTCTTC	CASSKKLAGGYNEQFF
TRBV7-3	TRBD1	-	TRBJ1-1	TGTGCCAGCAGCCCAAGGACAGGGGGCATCACTGAAGCTTTCTTT	CASSPRTGGITEAFF
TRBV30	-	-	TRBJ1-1	TGTGCCTGGAATGGGGAGTGGACTGAAGCTTTCTTT	CAWNGEWTEAFF
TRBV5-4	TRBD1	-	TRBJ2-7	TGTGCCAGCAGCTCCCGGGACAGCCCCTACGAGCAGTACTTC	CASSSRDSPYEQYF
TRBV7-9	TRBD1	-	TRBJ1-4	TGTGCCAGCAGACGGACAGGGGGCGGCGAAAAACTGTTTTTT	CASRRTGGGEKLFF